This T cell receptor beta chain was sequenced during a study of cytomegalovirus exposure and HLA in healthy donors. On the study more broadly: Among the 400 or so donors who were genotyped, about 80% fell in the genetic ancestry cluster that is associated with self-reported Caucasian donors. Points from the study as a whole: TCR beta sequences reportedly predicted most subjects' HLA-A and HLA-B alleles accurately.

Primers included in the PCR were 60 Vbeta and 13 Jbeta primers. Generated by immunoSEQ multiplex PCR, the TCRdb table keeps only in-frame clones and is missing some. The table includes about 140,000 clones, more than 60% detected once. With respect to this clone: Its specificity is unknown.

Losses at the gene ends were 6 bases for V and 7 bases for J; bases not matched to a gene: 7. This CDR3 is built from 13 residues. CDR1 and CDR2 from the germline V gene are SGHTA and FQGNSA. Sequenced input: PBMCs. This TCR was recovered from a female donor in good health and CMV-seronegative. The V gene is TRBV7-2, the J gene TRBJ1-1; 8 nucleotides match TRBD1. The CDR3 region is CASRPDRGREAFF. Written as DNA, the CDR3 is TGTGCCAGCAGACCCGACAGGGGCCGTGAAGCTTTCTTT.